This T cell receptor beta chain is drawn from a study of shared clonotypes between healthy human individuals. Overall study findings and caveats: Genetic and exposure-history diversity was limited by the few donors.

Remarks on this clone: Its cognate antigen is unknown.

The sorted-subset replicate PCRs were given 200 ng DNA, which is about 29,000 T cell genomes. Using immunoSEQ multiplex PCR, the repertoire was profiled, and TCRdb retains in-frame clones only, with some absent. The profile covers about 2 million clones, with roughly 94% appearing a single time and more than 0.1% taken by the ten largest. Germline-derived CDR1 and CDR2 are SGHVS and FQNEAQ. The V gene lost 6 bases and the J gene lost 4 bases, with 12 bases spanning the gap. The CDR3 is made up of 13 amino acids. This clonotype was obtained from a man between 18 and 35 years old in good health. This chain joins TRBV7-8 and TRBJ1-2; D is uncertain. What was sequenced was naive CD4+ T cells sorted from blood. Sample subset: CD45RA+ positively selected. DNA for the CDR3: TGTGCCAGCAGAGGAGGGAACGCCTATGGCTACACCTTC. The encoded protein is CASRGGNAYGYTF. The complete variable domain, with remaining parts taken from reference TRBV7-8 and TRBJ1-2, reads GAGVSQSPRYKVAKRGQDVALRCDPISGHVSLFWYQQALGQGPEFLTYFQNEAQLDKSGLPSDRFFAERPEGSVSTLKIQRTQQEDSAVYLCASRGGNAYGYTFGSGTRLTVV.